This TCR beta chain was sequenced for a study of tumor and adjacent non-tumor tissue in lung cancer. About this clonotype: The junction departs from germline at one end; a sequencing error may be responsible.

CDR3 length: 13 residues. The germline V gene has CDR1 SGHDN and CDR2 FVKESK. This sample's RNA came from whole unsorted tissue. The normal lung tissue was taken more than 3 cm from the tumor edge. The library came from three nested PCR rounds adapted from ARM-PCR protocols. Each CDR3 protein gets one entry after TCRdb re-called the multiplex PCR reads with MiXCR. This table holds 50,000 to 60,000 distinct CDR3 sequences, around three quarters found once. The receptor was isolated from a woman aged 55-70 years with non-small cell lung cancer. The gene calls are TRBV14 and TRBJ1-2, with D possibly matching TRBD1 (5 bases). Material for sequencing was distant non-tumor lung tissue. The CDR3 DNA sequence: TGCGCCAGCGGGACTTTGGGTAGCTATGGCTACATCTTC. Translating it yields CASGTLGSYGYIF.